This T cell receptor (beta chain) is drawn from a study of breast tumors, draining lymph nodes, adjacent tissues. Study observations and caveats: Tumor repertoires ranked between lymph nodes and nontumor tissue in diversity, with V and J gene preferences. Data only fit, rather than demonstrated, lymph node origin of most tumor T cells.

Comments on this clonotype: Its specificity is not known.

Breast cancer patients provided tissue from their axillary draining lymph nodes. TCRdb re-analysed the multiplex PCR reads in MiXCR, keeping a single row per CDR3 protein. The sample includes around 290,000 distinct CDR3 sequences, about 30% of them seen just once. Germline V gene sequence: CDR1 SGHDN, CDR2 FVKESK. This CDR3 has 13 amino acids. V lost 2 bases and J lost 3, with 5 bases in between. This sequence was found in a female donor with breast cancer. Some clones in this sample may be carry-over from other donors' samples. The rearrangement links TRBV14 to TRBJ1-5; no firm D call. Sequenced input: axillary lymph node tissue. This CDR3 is CASSQTYNQPQHF. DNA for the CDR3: TGTGCCAGCAGCCAAACCTACAATCAGCCCCAGCATTTT.